The text below deals with one T cell receptor (beta chain). Antigen specificity is unknown. Time point denoted: peripheral blood 6 weeks after treatment start. Patients had locally advanced or metastatic urothelial carcinoma. Between 1 and 8 samples per patient were obtained, pretreatment and on-treatment. This specimen comes from a study of PD-L1 blockade in urothelial cancer. General study points: When measured at 3 weeks, tumor-associated blood clones expanded more in durable-benefit patients. Better survival was predicted by below-median pretreatment blood TCR clonality.

Sequencing was performed with immunoSEQ multiplex PCR; in TCRdb, only in-frame clones are kept and a portion is missing. The sample has 95,000 to 150,000 clones, about 83% seen once. V lost 6 bases to trimming and J lost 7 bases, with 13 bases between them. Germline V gives CDR1 LNHDA, CDR2 SQIVND (reference sequence). The CDR3 has 14 amino acids. The chain uses TRBV19 and TRBJ1-6; D is undetermined. The origin of this receptor is a man aged 45 to 65 with urothelial cancer. The sequenced sample was PBMCs, obtained around atezolizumab (anti-PD-L1) treatment. CDR3 bases: TGTGCCAGTAGATTTGAGGGATGGAATTCACCCCTCCACTTT. Translation: CASRFEGWNSPLHF. Combining the CDR3 with reference TRBV19 and TRBJ1-6 gives the whole variable domain DGGITQSPKYLFRKEGQNVTLSCEQNLNHDAMYWYRQDPGQGLRLIYYSQIVNDFQKGDIAEGYSVSREKKESFPLTVTSAQKNPTAFYLCASRFEGWNSPLHFGNGTRLTVT.